This TCR beta chain was recorded in a study of blood T cell repertoires in COVID-19. Across the study: Sample material is recorded as cDNA or gDNA derived from T cells, B-cell-depleted T cells, or PBMCs.

The table lists this clone with a few counts. In assigning cohorts, the study relied on participant-reported clinical history. The repertoire was sequenced with immunoSEQ multiplex PCR; TCRdb's copy has only in-frame clones and lacks some. The profile shows about 160,000 clones, over 70% of them singletons. The V and J ends lost 1 base and 4 bases respectively, with 8 bases between them. The germline gives CDR1 SGHTA, CDR2 FQGTGA. The CDR3 covers 14 residues. V is TRBV7-3 and J is TRBJ2-1, with D unresolved. This clonotype was sampled from a woman between 45 and 65 years old in a cohort exposed to, infected with or recovered from COVID-19 (not recorded which). The sample taken for sequencing was PBMCs or T cells enriched from blood (not recorded which). Written as DNA, the CDR3 is TGTGCCAGCAGCTTAAATCTAGGTTACAATGAGCAGTTCTTC. Its protein product is CASSLNLGYNEQFF. The whole variable domain, remainder taken from reference TRBV7-3 and TRBJ2-1, is GAGVSQTPSNKVTEKGKYVELRCDPISGHTALYWYRQSLGQGPEFLIYFQGTGAADDSGLPNDRFFAVRPEGSVSTLKIQRTERGDSAVYLCASSLNLGYNEQFFGPGTRLTVL.